The rows below give T cell receptor beta chains drawn from one sample of a study of OX40 agonist ivuxolimab in advanced cancers. TCRdb keeps only in-frame clones here, not all; method: immunoSEQ multiplex PCR. The table lists some 67,000 clones, 70% to 90% of them singletons, with 0.27% in the top ten. The sequences come from CD4+ or CD8+ T cells sorted from blood, collected in a trial of the OX40 agonist ivuxolimab. Source of these receptors: an adult with an advanced solid tumor such as melanoma, head and neck, liver or kidney cancer. Both conserved end residues are part of each CDR3. The D gene is left open where the match is weak. The size entry is marked missing in some rows and otherwise reads once, few, many or a size class.

clone_size d_call j_call v_call cdr3_nt cdr3_aa
once . TRBJ2-7 TRBV10-3 TGTGCCATCAGTGGCAACGAGAAGGAATCCTACGAGCAGTACTTC CAISGNEKESYEQYF
. TRBD2 TRBJ2-4 TRBV6-4 TGTGCCAGCAGTGGGTCAGCCGCTAGCGGGAGACCAAAAAACATTCAGTACTTC CASSGSAASGRPKNIQYF
. . TRBJ1-3 TRBV5-4 TGTGCCAGCAGCTTGGACCATGGGACAGGAAACACCATATATTTT CASSLDHGTGNTIYF
. . TRBJ2-2 TRBV4-1 TGCGCCAGCAGCCCCAGGTTGAACACCGGGGAGCTGTTTTTT CASSPRLNTGELFF
. . TRBJ2-3 TRBV28 TGTGCCATCTCGGCGGCGGTTAGCACAGATACGCAGTATTTT CAISAAVSTDTQYF
. . TRBJ1-4 TRBV5-8 TGTGCCAGCAGCCCCCATGGGCCCAGCGAAAAACTGTTTTTT CASSPHGPSEKLFF
. TRBD1 TRBJ2-7 TRBV28 TGTGCCAGCATAATAGGACAGGGTACCTACGAGCAGTACTTC CASIIGQGTYEQYF
. TRBD1 TRBJ1-2 TRBV18 TGTGCCAGCGTACCGGGACAGGGAGAAAGAAACTATGGCTACACCTTC CASVPGQGERNYGYTF
. . TRBJ2-6 TRBV15 TGTGCCACAGGAGGCGATAACTCTGGGGCCAACGTCCTGACTTTC CATGGDNSGANVLTF
. . TRBJ2-7 TRBV11-3 TGTGCCAGCAGCTATCGAGGCCCCGGGTCAGACAGAGCCTACGAGCAGTACTTC CASSYRGPGSDRAYEQYF
. . TRBJ2-4 TRBV28 TGTGCCAGCAGTTTACCCATATTAGCCAAAAACATTCAGTACTTC CASSLPILAKNIQYF